Following are 7 T cell receptor beta chains from one sample sequenced in a study of CD8+CD57+ T cells in acquired aplastic anemia. According to the study, genomic DNA was the template for TCR beta VDJ and CDR3 profiling. MiXCR was run by TCRdb on the reads, yielding one entry per CDR3 protein. The sample records roughly 170,000 distinct CDR3 sequences, 45% to 60% being singletons. The authors sequenced patients whose flow cytometry had shown CD8+CD57+ cell expansion. The sequenced material came from sorted CD4+, CD8+, or CD8+CD57+ T cells (not recorded which) from PBMCs. The receptors were gathered from a human donor with aplastic anemia.

V usage is TRBV4-1 and J usage is TRBJ2-7, with 9 bases matching TRBD2. The CDR3 is made up of 15 amino acids. V shed 3 bases, J shed 2 bases, and the junction held 5 bases outside the gene matches. Germline values: CDR1 MGHRA, CDR2 YSYEKL. CDR3 protein: CASSHLIAGAYEQYF. In DNA, the CDR3 is TGCGCCAGCAGCCATCTCATAGCGGGGGCCTACGAGCAGTACTTC.

This clonotype was picked up many times. The V call is TRBV24-1, the J call TRBJ2-1, with D hard to call. Germline lookup yields CDR1 KGHDR and CDR2 SFDVKD. This CDR3 is built from 14 residues. Trimming took 1 base from V and 6 from J, leaving 9 bases between them. The CDR3 sequence is CATSDFSASNEQFF. CDR3 DNA: TGTGCCACCAGTGATTTTTCGGCAAGCAATGAGCAGTTCTTC.

The sample holds many counts of this clonotype. This sequence joins TRBV20-1 and TRBJ1-2, with 11 nucleotides matching TRBD1. Germline trimming cut 6 bases from V and 2 bases from J; bases unmatched to any gene: 8. The CDR3 spans 15 residues. Looked up from germline, CDR1 is DFQATT and CDR2 is SNEGSKA (reference sequence). The CDR3 region is CSAGQGAQRNYGYTF. DNA of the CDR3: TGCAGTGCAGGACAGGGGGCCCAGCGAAACTATGGCTACACCTTC.

This clonotype was found many times. This chain links TRBV5-1 with TRBJ1-3; no firm D call. Trimming took 0 bases from V and 2 from J, leaving 12 bases between them. This CDR3 is 16 amino acids long. From germline, CDR1 is SGHRS and CDR2 YFSETQ. This chain's CDR3 is CASSLVASNPGNTIYF. The CDR3 DNA reads TGCGCCAGCAGCTTGGTAGCGTCAAATCCTGGAAACACCATATATTTT.

The chain combines TRBV24-1 with TRBJ2-2, with TRBD2 matching over 10 bases. The CDR3 runs to 17 residues. The trim removed 4 bases at V and 2 bases at J, leaving 6 bases unmatched. Per the germline V gene, CDR1 is KGHDR and CDR2 is SFDVKD. CDR3 in DNA: TGTGCCACCAGTGACCCATCACTAGCGGGAAACACCGGGGAGCTGTTTTTT. Translated: CATSDPSLAGNTGELFF.

This clonotype has at least ten counts. The chain recombines TRBV20-1 with TRBJ1-5, with D perhaps matching TRBD1 (6 bases). Trimming left V 1 base short and J 8 bases short, with 12 bases between. The germline V gene encodes CDR1 DFQATT and CDR2 SNEGSKA (reference sequence). This CDR3 is 13 amino acids long. The CDR3 nucleotides read TGCAGTGCTAGAGGGACCGAGGGGGAGCCCCAGCATTTT. Residues: CSARGTEGEPQHF.

This clonotype was detected only once. The chain employs TRBV20-1 and TRBJ2-1; D possibly uses TRBD1 or TRBD2 (5 bases each). Trimming shortened V by 4 bases and J by 7 bases, and 14 bases separated the two germline ends. Germline CDR1 DFQATT, CDR2 SNEGSKA (reference sequence). CDR3 length equals 13 residues. The CDR3 sequence is CSATTGAENEQFF. CDR3 nucleotides: TGCAGTGCTACAACCGGGGCCGAGAATGAGCAGTTCTTC.